This T cell receptor beta chain was sequenced for a study of T-cell memory formation after mild COVID-19. General study findings and limits: Of the contracting clones, CD4+ ones lay mainly in CM and EM, and CD8+ ones in EMRA.

This CDR3 has 15 residues. Germline V gene lookup returns CDR1 KGHDR and CDR2 SFDVKD. V gave up 7 bases and J gave up 4 bases; unmatched junction bases: 8. With respect to this clonotype: Its antigen is unknown.

TCRdb passed the 5' RACE reads through MiXCR, listing each CDR3 protein once. Among about 560,000 distinct CDR3 sequences listed, approximately 21% were seen once. V is TRBV24-1 and J is TRBJ2-2; 7 bases fit TRBD2. This TCR was sampled from an adult woman who had mild COVID-19 (a few samples of this study predate the infection). Cell type and time point are not known. Sequencing was carried out using PBMCs or a T cell subset sorted from them (not recorded which). The CDR3: CATSTRAGSTGELFF. In DNA, the CDR3 is TGTGCCACCAGCACGAGAGCGGGGAGCACCGGGGAGCTGTTTTTT.